One and the same sample provided the 9 T cell receptor beta chains below, sequenced in a study of regulatory T cells in long-lasting Graves disease (TCRdb year 2021). Libraries were made using multiplex PCR. Instrument on record: Illumina HiSeq 4000. iRepertoire HTBI primers and Arm-PCR amplification of CDR3 regions were used to construct TCR beta libraries. Starting from the raw public reads, TCRdb applied fastp trimming at Q25, assembled clones with MiXCR and retained in-frame beta chains. Rows merge per CDR3 protein into single entries with the most common DNA and genes. The sample table records 400,000 to 500,000 distinct CDR3 sequences; around 15% of these occur just once. The ten largest clonotypes hold about a quarter of the sample. Explained via the paper, the time point label denotes: newly diagnosed GD, antithyroid drugs for less than 3 months. For both TCR sequencing and RNA sequencing, RNA was extracted from PBMCs using TRIzol.

This sample was shared with a second study, whose subject was T cells in Graves' hyperthyroidism and ophthalmopathy.

The sample consisted of peripheral blood mononuclear cells (PBMCs), taken at new diagnosis, from a patient treated with antithyroid drugs. All receptors derive from a woman younger than 30 with Graves disease. Donor details come from another sample of the same person, matched by shared clones.

In this sample, this clonotype turned up many times. This chain links TRBV27 with TRBJ2-7, with 11 nucleotides matching TRBD2. CDR1 MNHEY and CDR2 SMNVEV come from the germline V gene (reference sequence). The CDR3 runs to 16 residues. With V trimmed by 4 bases and J by 3 bases, 8 bases remained unmatched. The CDR3 protein is CASSSLFTSGSYEQYF. The CDR3 DNA follows: TGTGCCAGCAGTTCCCTGTTCACTAGCGGGAGCTACGAGCAGTACTTC.

This clonotype was seen more than once but under ten times. In nucleotides, the CDR3 is TGTGCCAGCAGATCGGGCGAGCAGTACTTC. Amino acid sequence: CASRSGEQYF. This chain connects TRBV6-1 to TRBJ2-7, with D unclear. The CDR3 has 10 amino acids. Germline CDR1 reads MNHNS; CDR2 reads SASEGT. V lost 6 bases, J lost 6 bases, and 6 bases lay in between.

This clonotype was seen ten or more times. V gene TRBV2 combines with J gene TRBJ1-5, with D uncertain. The CDR3 consists of 14 residues. V lost 2 bases and J 7 bases, leaving 12 bases between the germline ends. The germline V gene has CDR1 SNHLY and CDR2 FYNNEI. The DNA of the CDR3 is TGTGCCAGCAGTGAAATGGGTGTAGGACAGCCCCAGCATTTT. It specifies CASSEMGVGQPQHF.

To note about this clonotype: This may be a read error: a much more frequent sequence differs by one nucleotide. The chain is built from TRBV6-2 or TRBV6-3 and TRBJ2-7, with D possibly matching TRBD2 (6 bases). The V gene's germline CDR1 is MNHEY and CDR2 SVGEGT. This CDR3 is built from 14 residues. CDR3 sequence reads: CASRGLRDRYERYF. The DNA of the CDR3 is TGTGCCAGCAGGGGTCTGCGGGATAGGTACGAGCGGTACTTC.

This clonotype was recorded at least ten times. This rearrangement joins TRBV6-1 to TRBJ1-3; D uncertain. CDR1 is MNHNS and CDR2 is SASEGT in the germline V gene. Trimming took off 5 bases at V and 3 bases at J, with 8 bases between the two ends. This CDR3 is built from 13 residues. The CDR3 sequence is CASSNIYGNTIYF. The CDR3 coding sequence is TGTGCCAGCAGTAACATCTATGGAAACACCATATATTTT.

This clonotype was observed many times. V gene TRBV30 combines with J gene TRBJ1-1; no reliable D call. CDR3 length: 13 amino acids. The V end lost 0 bases, the J end lost 2 bases, and 7 bases lay between the germline ends. CDR1 and CDR2 from the germline V gene are GTSNPN and SVGIG (reference sequence). CDR3 DNA sequence: TGTGCCTGGAGTGTTCGGATTAACACTGAAGCTTTCTTT. Protein: CAWSVRINTEAFF.

In regard to this clonotype: A much larger clone differs from this one at a single base, so this may be a read error. This sequence joins TRBV28 and TRBJ2-6; the D is unclear. V lost 9 bases and J 0 bases, leaving 12 bases between the germline ends. This CDR3 spans 15 amino acids. Germline V lookup: CDR1 MDHEN, CDR2 SYDVKM. CDR3 coding DNA: TGTGCCAGAAGTCCGCCGGGCTCTGGGGCCAACGTCCTGACTTTC. Its translation is CARSPPGSGANVLTF.

The chain combines TRBV12-3 or TRBV12-4 with TRBJ2-7; TRBD2 aligns across 7 bases. The CDR3 loop spans 17 amino acids. The ends lost 1 base at V and 0 bases at J; junction bases unmatched: 9. Here the CDR3 reads CASSLVAGPSHSYEQYF. The CDR3 coding sequence is TGTGCCAGCAGTTTAGTAGCGGGCCCGTCTCACTCCTACGAGCAGTACTTC.

This clonotype was counted many times. The V gene is TRBV5-1, the J gene TRBJ2-1, with D perhaps TRBD1 (6 bases). V lost 5 bases and J lost 0, with 15 bases in between. Per the germline V gene, CDR1 is SGHRS and CDR2 is YFSETQ. CDR3 size: 16 residues. The CDR3 nucleotides read TGCGCCAGCAGGTTTCAATCCAGGGGCTCCTACAATGAGCAGTTCTTC. It encodes CASRFQSRGSYNEQFF.